The T cell receptor (beta chain) under discussion was sequenced for a study of T cells in Graves' hyperthyroidism and ophthalmopathy. The study's findings and limits: Ophthalmopathy prediction by the model preceded onset by a median about 6.3 months.

This clonotype appeared many times. Its antigen is not known. Template material for amplifying TCR beta CDR3 regions consisted of RNA transcripts. Researchers ran a first-round RT-PCR on the TCR CDR3 using the HTBI primer set. From the multiplex PCR reads, TCRdb called clonotypes with MiXCR, one entry per CDR3 protein. In the table there are 400,000 or so distinct CDR3 sequences, 14% of which are singletons. Disease duration was under 3 months in the ophthalmopathy patients, who also had a Clinical Activity Score of at least 3 and a NOSPECS grade of at least 4. CDR3 length equals 16 residues. The germline CDR1 and CDR2 sequences are MDHEN and SYDVKM. Between the trimmed V and J ends, which lost 4 bases and 6 bases, there was a span of 21 bases.

What was sequenced was blood. This receptor was identified in a woman in her thirties with Graves' ophthalmopathy. This sequence joins TRBV28 and TRBJ2-5; possibly TRBD1 or TRBD2 for D (5 bases each). The CDR3 protein is CASSSGTNSLSQTQYF. CDR3 DNA: TGTGCCAGCAGTTCCGGGACGAATAGCCTCAGTCAGACCCAGTACTTC.